The source of this T cell receptor beta chain is a study of blood T cells in healthy people across ages. Overall study results and limits: Among long-lived donors, naive CD4+ cells were more numerous and diversity higher than in aged donors. Unsorted PBMCs prevented conclusive naive versus antigen-experienced comparison. Age showed a roughly linear inverse relationship with TCR beta diversity per million T cells.

A second PCR, run for roughly 7 to 12 cycles, used a sample-barcoded 5' primer plus a J-beta primer mix. Each CDR3 protein gets one entry after TCRdb re-called the 5' RACE reads with MiXCR. The sample has 920,000 or so distinct CDR3 sequences; 35% to 50% are singletons. As regards this clonotype: Its target is unknown.

Sequencing used blood. The sequence was collected from a woman between 55 and 75 years old in good health.

The CDR3: CSVEGERDRLGVAYEQYF. Written as DNA, the CDR3 is TGCAGCGTTGAAGGTGAGAGGGATAGGCTAGGAGTTGCCTACGAGCAGTACTTC. The chain uses TRBV29-1 and TRBJ2-4, with a weak D call TRBD2 (5 bases). The end of the DNA is better explained by TRBJ2-7, so the J call may be wrong. The CDR3 contains 18 residues. CDR1 is SQVTM, CDR2 ANQGSEA, per germline.